This T cell receptor (beta chain) was identified in a study of cytomegalovirus exposure and HLA in healthy donors. Notes on the study in general: For most TCR sequences rarity was the rule, although some public TCRs occurred in many donors. Presence/absence results assume similar sequencing depth per donor, which may not hold. Indistinguishable V segments, including TRBV6-2 and TRBV6-3, were excluded.

Nominally healthy donors provided the samples, though records likely missed some immune exposures. As for this clone: Antigen specificity is unknown.

This CDR3 comprises 16 residues. The V and J ends lost 0 bases and 3 bases, in that order; junction bases with no gene match: 4. Per germline, CDR1 LGHNA and CDR2 YSLEER. The PCR employed 60 Vbeta primers together with 13 Jbeta primers. Clones were read by immunoSEQ multiplex PCR, and TCRdb kept only the in-frame ones, dropping some. Seen here are roughly 100,000 clones, around 75% observed once, and the top ten hold 2.5% to 3%. This chain links TRBV4-3 with TRBJ1-4; 7 positions agree with TRBD1. The receptor was derived from a male donor in good health and CMV-seropositive. The specimen sequenced was PBMCs. DNA of the CDR3: TGCGCCAGCAGCCAAGATAAAGGGACAGCTAATGAAAAACTGTTTTTT. The encoded protein is CASSQDKGTANEKLFF.